The 27 T cell receptor beta chains below were found in one sample sequenced in a study of T cells after posttransplantation cyclophosphamide. TCRdb's copy holds only in-frame clones and misses some; the assay was immunoSEQ multiplex PCR. Listed for the sample are 40,000 to 55,000 clones, none seen a single time. Sequenced sample: PBMCs. These receptors all come from a man aged 40-49 years in good health, CMV-negative, and a related stem cell transplant donor.

This clone was counted many times. This chain links TRBV10-3 with TRBJ1-1; unclear D gene. V dropped 6 bases and J dropped 1 base, with 12 bases sitting between them. CDR3 length: 14 amino acids. In germline, CDR1 is ENHRY, CDR2 SYGVKD. The CDR3 loop is CAISRGESNTEAFF. The CDR3 coding sequence is TGTGCCATCAGCCGGGGTGAGTCGAACACTGAAGCTTTCTTT.

In its sample, this clone was seen many times. The rearrangement links TRBV7-2 to TRBJ2-2, with 10 bases fitting TRBD2. CDR1 is SGHTA, CDR2 FQGNSA, per germline. This CDR3 comprises 13 residues. Germline trimming cut 7 bases from V and 6 bases from J; bases unmatched to any gene: 2. This CDR3 is CASKLAGPGELFF. In nucleotides, the CDR3 is TGTGCCAGCAAACTAGCGGGACCCGGGGAGCTGTTTTTT.

This clone was seen only a few times. The chain employs TRBV5-4 and TRBJ2-5, with 8 positions matching TRBD1. The J call may be incorrect, as the DNA end agrees better with TRBJ2-7. The CDR3 length is 18 residues. Germline CDR1 SGHNT, CDR2 YYREEE (reference sequence). Here the CDR3 reads CASSFGDRGEISSYEQYF. CDR3 DNA sequence: TGTGCCAGCAGCTTCGGTGACAGGGGTGAGATTAGCTCCTACGAGCAGTACTTC.

This clone was found many times. This CDR3 is CASGLIRRMNTEAFF. CDR3 DNA sequence: TGTGCTAGTGGCTTAATTAGGCGGATGAACACTGAAGCTTTCTTT. This sequence joins TRBV12-5 and TRBJ1-1; the D is unclear. The ends were cut back, 6 bases at V and 0 bases at J, with 14 bases in the middle. The CDR3 has 15 residues. Germline values: CDR1 LGHNT, CDR2 FRNRAP.

Many counts were recorded for this clone. This sequence joins TRBV5-1 and TRBJ2-2, with 9 bases that match TRBD2. This CDR3 is 15 amino acids long. CDR1 and CDR2 (germline): SGHRS, YFSETQ. V lost 1 base, J lost 3 bases, and 1 base stayed unmatched. In DNA, the CDR3 is TGCGCCAGCAGCTTGTTAGCGGGAGACACCGGGGAGCTGTTTTTT. Translating it yields CASSLLAGDTGELFF.

This clone was recorded many times. The V and J genes are TRBV7-2 and TRBJ1-5; no definite D call. V lost 5 bases to trimming and J lost 7 bases, with 12 bases between them. The germline V gene has CDR1 SGHTA and CDR2 FQGNSA. The CDR3 spans 13 residues. This CDR3 reads CASSRGLLQPQHF. In DNA, the CDR3 is TGTGCCAGCAGCCGAGGGCTTTTGCAGCCCCAGCATTTT.

This clone was counted at least ten times. The chain carries TRBV19 and TRBJ2-3; 11 positions match TRBD2. The V gene end was trimmed by 5 bases and the J gene end by 2 bases; junction bases not matched to a gene: 6. Looked up from germline, CDR1 is LNHDA and CDR2 is SQIVND (reference sequence). The CDR3 has 16 amino acids. The CDR3 here is CASSPIAGGHTDTQYF. The CDR3 bases are TGTGCCAGTAGTCCAATAGCGGGAGGGCACACAGATACGCAGTATTTT.

This clone was recorded many times. The V gene is TRBV6-1, the J gene TRBJ2-7; D perhaps matches TRBD2 (5 bases). This CDR3 spans 14 amino acids. Trimming took 0 bases from V and 1 from J, leaving 7 bases between them. Germline values: CDR1 MNHNS, CDR2 SASEGT. CDR3 amino acids: CASSEAGGSYEQYF. Here the CDR3 DNA reads TGTGCCAGCAGTGAAGCCGGCGGGTCCTACGAGCAGTACTTC.

In this sample, this clone turned up many times. The chain recombines TRBV27 with TRBJ2-5; D may be TRBD1 (5 bases). The CDR3 runs 12 residues. Germline V gives CDR1 MNHEY, CDR2 SMNVEV (reference sequence). Trimming removed 10 bases at V and 3 bases at J, with 12 bases between. The CDR3 coding sequence is TGTGCCACCATAGACAGAGAAGAGACCCAGTACTTC. Translated: CATIDREETQYF.

This clone was picked up many times. The chain is built from TRBV20-1 and TRBJ1-1; D not certain. The V and J ends lost 4 bases and 3 bases respectively, with 6 bases between them. The CDR3 is made up of 11 amino acids. The germline CDR1 and CDR2 sequences are DFQATT and SNEGSKA (reference sequence). The chain's CDR3 is CSATPHTEAFF. The CDR3 bases are TGCAGTGCTACTCCCCACACTGAAGCTTTCTTT.

This clone was observed many times. This sequence joins TRBV4-1 and TRBJ2-1; 10 bases align to TRBD2. Germline CDR1 reads MGHRA; CDR2 reads YSYEKL. The CDR3 sequence is 19 residues long. The ends lost 4 bases at V and 4 bases at J; junction bases unmatched: 16. The CDR3 loop is CASSPSRGLAGGGYNEQFF. The CDR3 region has the DNA TGCGCCAGCAGCCCCTCCCGGGGGTTAGCGGGAGGTGGTTACAATGAGCAGTTCTTC.

Ten or more counts support this clone. This chain joins TRBV7-9 and TRBJ2-3; 8 bases match TRBD1. The V and J ends lost 3 bases and 0 bases, in that order; junction bases with no gene match: 11. The germline V gene encodes CDR1 SEHNR and CDR2 FQNEAQ (reference sequence). The CDR3 contains 18 residues. The CDR3 DNA reads as TGTGCCAGCAGCTTCGGCAGGGGGCGGATTACTAGCACAGATACGCAGTATTTT. This codes for CASSFGRGRITSTDTQYF.

Many counts were recorded for this clone. The gene calls are TRBV7-7 and TRBJ2-7, with a tentative D call TRBD2 (6 bases). The germline V gene encodes CDR1 SSHAT and CDR2 FNYEAQ (reference sequence). CDR3 length: 15 residues. Trimming stripped 0 bases from V and 0 bases from J, with 9 bases between. CDR3 protein: CASSLARGFSYEQYF. CDR3 bases: TGTGCCAGCAGCTTAGCTCGGGGGTTCTCCTACGAGCAGTACTTC.

This clone was observed at least ten times. The chain uses TRBV28 and TRBJ2-7; perhaps TRBD1 as D (5 bases). Trimming shortened V by 2 bases and J by 2 bases, and 7 bases separated the two germline ends. Germline V gene sequence: CDR1 MDHEN, CDR2 SYDVKM. The CDR3 is made up of 13 amino acids. CDR3 DNA sequence: TGTGCCAGCAGTTTAACACAGGCCTACGAGCAGTACTTC. Protein product: CASSLTQAYEQYF.

This clone occurred many times. The rearrangement joins TRBV2 to TRBJ1-3; D unresolved. Germline values: CDR1 SNHLY, CDR2 FYNNEI. This CDR3 comprises 12 residues. Trimming stripped 6 bases from V and 11 bases from J, with 14 bases between. The CDR3 loop reads CASRLGVRPIYF. For the CDR3, the DNA is TGTGCCAGCAGGCTCGGAGTCCGCCCCATATATTTT.

This clone turned up a few times. DNA of the CDR3: TGTGCCAGCAGTTCTGCGGGACGGCAGAACACTGAAGCTTTCTTT. Encoded protein: CASSSAGRQNTEAFF. V is TRBV27 and J is TRBJ1-1; possible D gene TRBD1, 5 bases. V dropped 4 bases and J dropped 1 base, with 13 bases sitting between them. The CDR3 spans 15 residues. The germline CDR1 and CDR2 sequences are MNHEY and SMNVEV (reference sequence).

This clone has ten or more counts. This chain links TRBV4-2 with TRBJ1-1; D remains ambiguous. CDR3 length equals 13 residues. Germline CDR1 LGHNA, CDR2 YNFKEQ. Trimming shortened V by 2 bases and J by 11 bases, and 15 bases separated the two germline ends. CDR3 DNA sequence: TGTGCCAGCAGCCAACCAGGCGATGGGCTGGCTTTCTTT. Its protein is CASSQPGDGLAFF.

The table lists this clone with many counts. The chain joins TRBV19 to TRBJ1-2; 10 bases align to TRBD1. Trimming at V came to 6 bases and at J to 3 bases, leaving 4 bases not matched to a gene. Germline V CDR1 and CDR2: LNHDA, SQIVND (reference sequence). The CDR3 covers 14 residues. CDR3 amino acids: CASSQGQGHYGYTF. The CDR3 bases are TGTGCCAGTAGCCAGGGACAGGGGCACTATGGCTACACCTTC.

In this sample, this clone turned up many times. J is TRBJ1-1 and V is TRBV2; D uncertain. The length of the CDR3 is 13 residues. Germline loops: CDR1 SNHLY, CDR2 FYNNEI. Deletions cut 10 bases from V and 0 bases from J, with 12 bases between. CDR3 coding DNA: TGTGCCAAGAGAGACAACTTGAACACTGAAGCTTTCTTT. As protein: CAKRDNLNTEAFF.

In its sample, this clone was seen many times. The chain joins TRBV5-4 to TRBJ2-7; possible D gene TRBD2, 5 bases. The CDR3 runs to 13 residues. Trimming shortened V by 5 bases and J by 3 bases, and 12 bases separated the two germline ends. The germline gives CDR1 SGHNT, CDR2 YYREEE (reference sequence). The CDR3: CASSPGLVYEQYF. The CDR3 nucleotides read TGTGCCAGCAGTCCCGGACTCGTCTACGAGCAGTACTTC. The entire variable domain, with the rest obtained from reference TRBV5-4 and TRBJ2-7, is as follows: ETGVTQSPTHLIKTRGQQVTLRCSSQSGHNTVSWYQQALGQGPQFIFQYYREEENGRGNFPPRFSGLQFPNYSSELNVNALELDDSALYLCASSPGLVYEQYFGPGTRLTVT.

This clone appeared many times. A read error may produce the germline difference seen at one junction end. V gene TRBV7-3 combines with J gene TRBJ2-6; perhaps TRBD1 as D (5 bases). The CDR3 totals 18 residues. In germline, CDR1 is SGHTA, CDR2 FQGTGA. CDR3 sequence reads: CASSLKRDSSSGANVLTF. As DNA, the CDR3 is TGTGCCAGCAGCTTAAAACGAGACAGCAGCTCTGGGGCCAACGTTCTGACTTTC.

This clone was seen at least ten times. The chain couples TRBV19 to TRBJ1-2, with TRBD1 identical over 10 bases. The CDR3 loop spans 13 amino acids. V gave up 7 bases and J gave up 6 bases; unmatched junction bases: 5. From germline, CDR1 is LNHDA and CDR2 SQIVND (reference sequence). The chain's CDR3 is CASTSDRGDGYTF. CDR3 bases: TGTGCCAGTACCTCGGACAGGGGGGATGGCTACACCTTC.

This clone was detected a few times. The J gene is TRBJ2-5, the V gene TRBV27; possible D gene TRBD1, 6 bases. With the DNA end fitting TRBJ2-7 better, the J assignment may be wrong. This CDR3 spans 13 amino acids. The germline CDR1 and CDR2 sequences are MNHEY and SMNVEV (reference sequence). The CDR3 bases are TGTGCCAGCAGTTTACGTACAGGGAACGAGCAGTACTTC. Its protein is CASSLRTGNEQYF.

This clone has a count of ten or more. The chain has TRBV6-5 and TRBJ2-7; TRBD1 matches 8 bases. Germline CDR1 MNHEY, CDR2 SVGAGI. CDR3 length: 15 residues. V shed 5 bases and J 5 bases; nucleotides not matched to a gene: 11. The CDR3 sequence is CASSPLRQGAHEQYF. The CDR3 DNA sequence: TGTGCCAGCAGTCCACTCCGGCAGGGGGCCCACGAGCAGTACTTC.

The sample holds many counts of this clone. The V and J genes are TRBV30 and TRBJ1-2, with D possibly being TRBD1 (5 bases). V gave up 8 bases and J gave up 5 bases, with 21 bases separating them. Per germline, CDR1 GTSNPN and CDR2 SVGIG (reference sequence). There are 14 residues in the CDR3. The CDR3 loop is CARGDADLSYGYTF. CDR3 coding DNA: TGTGCCCGGGGGGACGCCGATCTCTCGTATGGCTACACCTTC.

This clone has ten or more counts. The genes are TRBV11-3 and TRBJ2-3, with 7 bases that match TRBD2. With V trimmed by 2 bases and J by 0 bases, 2 bases remained unmatched. The germline V gene encodes CDR1 SGHNT and CDR2 YENEEA. The CDR3 runs 15 residues. CDR3 nucleotides: TGTGCCAGCAGCTTAAGGCGGGGGAGCACAGATACGCAGTATTTT. It encodes CASSLRRGSTDTQYF.

This clone was seen many times. This chain joins TRBV6-4 and TRBJ2-2; maybe TRBD1 (6 bases). The CDR3 runs to 14 residues. The germline V and J ends were trimmed by 6 bases and 4 bases, with 12 bases remaining between them. Germline CDR1 is MRHNA and CDR2 is SNTAGT. Here the CDR3 DNA reads TGTGCCAGCAGATTGGGGACATTCACCGGGGAGCTGTTTTTT. This translates into CASRLGTFTGELFF.